Listed below are T cell receptor beta chains from one sample, sequenced in a study of identical twins. From the 5' RACE reads, TCRdb called clonotypes with MiXCR, one entry per CDR3 protein. The repertoire holds approximately 280,000 distinct CDR3 sequences, with around 8.8% as singletons. The sample was also reused in another study, on yellow fever vaccine responses in identical twins.

Sequencing was done on a sample of memory (CD45RO+) T cells sorted from blood. The source of these receptors is a woman aged 18-30 years in good health. Both conserved end residues are part of each CDR3. Each record gives: D gene, V gene, J gene, clone size, CDR3 protein, CDR3 DNA. D genes are given only for firm matches. Part of the rows lack a size; the others show once, few, many or a class for expanded clones.

.	TRBV24-1	TRBJ2-3	many	CATSDPRAMGDTQYF	TGTGCCACCAGTGATCCCCGGGCGATGGGGGATACGCAGTATTTT
.	TRBV12-3/TRBV12-4	TRBJ2-4	many	CASSRQVLAKNIQYF	TGTGCCAGCAGCCGACAGGTCCTAGCCAAAAACATTCAGTACTTC
.	TRBV19	TRBJ2-1	.	CASSMAAGAYNEQFF	TGTGCCAGTAGTATGGCGGCAGGGGCCTACAATGAGCAGTTCTTC
.	TRBV3-1	TRBJ2-5	many	CASSQFGETQYF	TGTGCCAGCAGCCAATTCGGGGAGACCCAGTACTTC
TRBD2	TRBV6-1	TRBJ2-2	.	CASLRSGNAGELFF	TGTGCCAGCCTACGTAGCGGGAACGCCGGGGAGCTGTTTTTT
TRBD2	TRBV7-8	TRBJ2-1	.	CASSSLPGGVALGGEQFF	TGTGCCAGCAGCTCCCTTCCGGGAGGGGTGGCCTTAGGTGGTGAGCAGTTCTTC
.	TRBV6-5	TRBJ2-5	.	CASSYWGEETQYF	TGTGCCAGCAGTTACTGGGGGGAGGAGACCCAGTACTTC
TRBD2	TRBV2	TRBJ2-1	many	CASSELAGEGGYNEQFF	TGTGCCAGCAGTGAACTAGCGGGAGAGGGGGGCTACAATGAGCAGTTCTTC
TRBD1	TRBV12-3/TRBV12-4	TRBJ2-5	.	CASTQDRGRETQYF	TGTGCCAGCACCCAGGACAGGGGAAGAGAGACCCAGTACTTC
TRBD2	TRBV7-9	TRBJ2-1	many	CASSSGLAAYNEQFF	TGTGCCAGCAGCTCAGGACTAGCGGCTTACAATGAGCAGTTCTTC
TRBD1	TRBV9	TRBJ2-7	.	CASSPRGTGAYEQYF	TGTGCCAGCAGCCCCCGTGGGACAGGGGCCTACGAGCAGTACTTC
.	TRBV19	TRBJ1-6	.	CASSYGGDLYSYNSPLHF	TGTGCCAGTAGTTACGGCGGGGACCTCTACTCCTATAATTCACCCCTCCACTTT
.	TRBV28	TRBJ2-1	.	CASSLSGSRSYNEQFF	TGTGCCAGCAGTTTATCCGGAAGCCGCTCCTACAATGAGCAGTTCTTC
.	TRBV5-1	TRBJ2-6	.	CASSLIGRLSGANVLTF	TGCGCCAGCAGCCTAATAGGACGGCTCTCTGGGGCCAACGTCCTGACTTTC
TRBD2	TRBV5-1	TRBJ2-3	.	CASSTGLAGGRITDTQYF	TGCGCCAGCAGCACGGGGCTAGCGGGAGGGCGTATCACAGATACGCAGTATTTT
TRBD2	TRBV7-2	TRBJ2-1	few	CASSSRLAGRREQFF	TGTGCCAGCAGCTCAAGACTAGCGGGGCGGCGTGAGCAGTTCTTC